Listed here is a single T cell receptor (beta chain). Produced via immunoSEQ multiplex PCR; TCRdb's table is partial and in-frame only. The table includes about 380,000 clones, 95% detected once. This specimen comes from a study of shared T cell receptors in the human thymus. CDR1 and CDR2 (germline): MDHEN, SYDVKM. This CDR3 spans 13 amino acids. V lost 10 bases, J lost 7 bases, and 20 bases lay in between. Sequencing used thymocytes. This clonotype originated in a human donor. The V call is TRBV28, the J call TRBJ2-7; the D is unclear. CDR3 sequence reads: CATVTGSDREQYF. For the CDR3, the DNA is TGTGCCACCGTTACCGGGTCAGATAGGGAGCAGTACTTC.